One and the same sample provided the 21 T cell receptor beta chains below, sequenced in a study of T cell repertoires in cytomegalovirus infection. TCRdb reprocessed the reads with MiXCR, giving one entry per CDR3 protein. The sample includes more than 250,000 distinct CDR3 sequences, about an eighth of them seen just once. The source material was PBMCs. These receptor sequences come from a human donor in good health (CMV status not recorded). Some clones in this sample may be carry-over from other donors' samples.

This chain joins TRBV7-2 and TRBJ2-2, with 7 nucleotides matching TRBD2. This CDR3 has 15 amino acids. V was clipped by 7 bases and J by 0 bases; unmatched bases: 5. Germline values: CDR1 SGHTA, CDR2 FQGNSA. CDR3 sequence: CASISGAANTGELFF. The CDR3 region has the DNA TGTGCCAGCATCAGCGGGGCCGCGAACACCGGGGAGCTGTTTTTT.

This clonotype was recorded many times. CDR3 bases: TGTGCCAGCAGATCCCTAATAACCTCCACCGGGGAGCTGTTTTTT. This codes for CASRSLITSTGELFF. V usage is TRBV6-2 or TRBV6-3 and J usage is TRBJ2-2; D uncertain. Germline V lookup: CDR1 MNHEY, CDR2 SVGEGT. The CDR3 contains 15 residues. V was clipped by 6 bases and J by 4 bases, with 15 bases between them.

DNA of the CDR3: TGTGCCAGCACCTCTCCAGGGGGGGAGACCCAGTACTTC. Amino acid sequence: CASTSPGGETQYF. V and J are TRBV7-2 and TRBJ2-5; tentatively, D is TRBD1 (7 bases). CDR3 length equals 13 residues. Deletions cut 7 bases from V and 5 bases from J, with 14 bases between. Germline-derived CDR1 and CDR2 are SGHTA and FQGNSA.

Many counts were recorded for this clonotype. The chain carries TRBV20-1 and TRBJ2-3; 10 bases fit TRBD2. J was trimmed by 2 bases and V by 7 bases; bases with no gene match: 3. Germline CDR1 reads DFQATT; CDR2 reads SNEGSKA (reference sequence). The CDR3 has 13 amino acids. CDR3 DNA sequence: TGCAGTGTAGCGGGGGGTCTCACAGATACGCAGTATTTT. Translated: CSVAGGLTDTQYF.

Ten or more counts support this clonotype. The J gene is TRBJ2-7, the V gene TRBV7-9; no definite D call. The germline V and J ends were trimmed by 5 bases and 3 bases, with 8 bases remaining between them. Looked up from germline, CDR1 is SEHNR and CDR2 is FQNEAQ (reference sequence). This CDR3 has 12 amino acids. The CDR3 DNA reads as TGTGCCAGCAGCCAAGGGCTCTACGAGCAGTACTTC. It encodes CASSQGLYEQYF.

This chain connects TRBV5-4 to TRBJ2-1; 8 bases align to TRBD2. Germline V gives CDR1 SGHNT, CDR2 YYREEE (reference sequence). The CDR3 sequence is 16 residues long. The V and J ends lost 1 base and 4 bases, in that order; junction bases with no gene match: 7. The CDR3 DNA reads as TGTGCCAGCAGCTTGAACGGGGGGGCCAAATACAATGAGCAGTTCTTC. It translates to CASSLNGGAKYNEQFF.

Regarding this clonotype: A much more abundant neighbour one base away suggests this may be a read error. The chain recombines TRBV7-2 with TRBJ2-5, with a weak D call TRBD2 (6 bases). The CDR3 extends over 13 amino acids. Germline V CDR1 and CDR2: SGHTA, FQGNSA. CDR3 sequence reads: CASSLSGQETQSF. The DNA of the CDR3 is TGTGCCAGCAGCCTTAGCGGACAAGAGACCCAGTCCTTC.

This clonotype was seen ten or more times. The J gene is TRBJ1-1, the V gene TRBV7-2; D not resolved. Trimming shortened V by 5 bases and J by 5 bases, and 18 bases separated the two germline ends. The CDR3 contains 15 residues. Germline assignment: CDR1 SGHTA and CDR2 FQGNSA. CDR3 bases: TGTGCCAGCAGCCTACGACTCGGACCGGGGACTGAAGCTTTCTTT. Translation: CASSLRLGPGTEAFF.

This clonotype was recorded many times. The chain joins TRBV7-2 to TRBJ1-1, with D uncertain. V lost 1 base to trimming and J lost 8 bases, with 11 bases between them. Germline V gene sequence: CDR1 SGHTA, CDR2 FQGNSA. CDR3 size: 13 residues. CDR3 bases: TGTGCCAGCAGCTTAGGAGGATTCGGAGAAGCTTTCTTT. The encoded protein is CASSLGGFGEAFF.

This chain uses TRBV12-3 or TRBV12-4 with TRBJ2-1; no clear D. The CDR3 loop spans 13 amino acids. Between the trimmed V and J ends, which lost 4 bases and 6 bases, there was a span of 10 bases. CDR3 DNA: TGTGCCAGCAGTTCCCCTCAGAGCAATGAGCAGTTCTTC. As protein: CASSSPQSNEQFF.

Of note for this clonotype: A much larger clone differs by one base, so this may be a read error. V is TRBV19 and J is TRBJ1-4; unclear D gene. Germline assignment: CDR1 LNHDA and CDR2 SQIVND (reference sequence). This CDR3 contains 14 residues. Here the CDR3 DNA reads TGTGCCAGTACCCCGGCAGGAACTAATGAAAAACTGATTTTT. This codes for CASTPAGTNEKLIF.

This clonotype occurred many times. The rearrangement links TRBV28 to TRBJ2-2; TRBD2 agrees at 10 bases. With 3 bases clipped from V and 6 bases from J, the junction kept 10 bases outside the gene matches. CDR3 length: 17 residues. CDR1 is MDHEN, CDR2 SYDVKM, per germline. The CDR3 spells CASSFLAGVSGSGELFF. CDR3 sequence (DNA): TGTGCCAGCAGTTTCCTAGCGGGAGTCAGCGGTTCCGGGGAGCTGTTTTTT.

There are a few counts of this clonotype. The chain employs TRBV2 and TRBJ2-7; the match to TRBD1 covers 8 bases. With 3 bases clipped from V and 3 bases from J, the junction kept 13 bases outside the gene matches. Germline CDR1 and CDR2: SNHLY and FYNNEI. The CDR3 covers 17 residues. The CDR3 sequence: CASSDGLLAGGLYEQYF. In DNA form, the CDR3 reads TGTGCCAGCAGTGATGGGCTGTTGGCAGGGGGCCTCTACGAGCAGTACTTC.

This clonotype was recorded a few times. This sequence joins TRBV7-3 and TRBJ1-1; a possible D gene is TRBD1 (6 bases). This CDR3 region has 15 residues. V lost 2 bases and J 3 bases, leaving 13 bases between the germline ends. Germline CDR1 SGHTA, CDR2 FQGTGA. The CDR3 spells CASSLYGGRDTEAFF. DNA for the CDR3: TGTGCCAGCAGCTTATATGGGGGCCGGGACACTGAAGCTTTCTTT.

This clonotype was detected a few times. The V gene is TRBV18, the J gene TRBJ1-1, with no clear D. The germline gives CDR1 KGHSH, CDR2 LQKENI. The CDR3 length is 14 residues. V lost 2 bases to trimming and J lost 1 base, with 8 bases between them. Written as DNA, the CDR3 is TGTGCCAGCTCACCATATCAGGAGAACACTGAAGCTTTCTTT. It codes for CASSPYQENTEAFF.

This clonotype was picked up many times. The rearrangement joins TRBV7-8 to TRBJ1-2, with a tentative D call TRBD1 (6 bases). V was trimmed by 3 bases and J by 7 bases, leaving 18 bases between them. Germline V gives CDR1 SGHVS, CDR2 FQNEAQ. The CDR3 spans 15 residues. CDR3 DNA sequence: TGTGCCAGCAGCTTCAGACAGGCGCTACGGGGTGGCTACACCTTC. Amino acids: CASSFRQALRGGYTF.

The chain employs TRBV7-9 and TRBJ2-3, with D uncertain. CDR3 size: 15 residues. V lost 3 bases, J lost 9 bases, and 19 bases lay in between. Per the germline V gene, CDR1 is SEHNR and CDR2 is FQNEAQ (reference sequence). CDR3 in amino acids: CASSFAKPQMGTQYF. The CDR3 DNA reads TGTGCCAGCAGCTTCGCCAAACCGCAGATGGGGACGCAGTATTTT. Filled out from reference TRBV7-9 and TRBJ2-3, the complete variable domain reads DTGVSQNPRHKITKRGQNVTFRCDPISEHNRLYWYRQTLGQGPEFLTYFQNEAQLEKSRLLSDRFSAERPKGSFSTLEIQRTEQGDSAMYLCASSFAKPQMGTQYFGPGTRLTVL.

This clonotype was counted once. V gene TRBV3-1 combines with J gene TRBJ2-2; possible D gene TRBD2, 5 bases. V was trimmed by 3 bases and J by 6 bases, leaving 8 bases between them. The CDR3 has 13 amino acids. Germline assignment: CDR1 LGHDT and CDR2 YNNKEL (reference sequence). The CDR3 loop is CASSHGGPGELFF. The CDR3 DNA reads TGTGCCAGCAGCCATGGAGGCCCCGGGGAGCTGTTTTTT.

The table lists this clonotype with many counts. This chain uses TRBV6-1 with TRBJ2-3; no reliable D call. This CDR3 spans 12 amino acids. The germline V and J ends were trimmed by 2 bases and 2 bases, with 2 bases remaining between them. The germline CDR1 and CDR2 sequences are MNHNS and SASEGT. The CDR3 region is CASSESTDTQYF. CDR3 DNA sequence: TGTGCCAGCAGTGAATCCACAGATACGCAGTATTTT.

This clonotype was seen many times. The chain couples TRBV11-3 to TRBJ2-1, with 7 bases that match TRBD2. This CDR3 is built from 14 residues. CDR1 and CDR2 from the germline V gene are SGHNT and YENEEA. V was pared by 3 bases and J by 6 bases, with 5 bases of the junction left unmatched. The CDR3 is CASSFTSAVNEQFF. The DNA for the CDR3 is TGTGCCAGCAGCTTTACTAGCGCGGTCAATGAGCAGTTCTTC.

This chain connects TRBV27 to TRBJ1-2; unclear D gene. The CDR3 runs 16 residues. Trimming removed 5 bases at V and 2 bases at J, with 18 bases between. Germline V gene sequence: CDR1 MNHEY, CDR2 SMNVEV (reference sequence). The CDR3 spells CASSPRTLVRNYGYTF. CDR3 DNA: TGTGCCAGCAGTCCGCGGACCCTGGTCAGGAACTATGGCTACACCTTC.